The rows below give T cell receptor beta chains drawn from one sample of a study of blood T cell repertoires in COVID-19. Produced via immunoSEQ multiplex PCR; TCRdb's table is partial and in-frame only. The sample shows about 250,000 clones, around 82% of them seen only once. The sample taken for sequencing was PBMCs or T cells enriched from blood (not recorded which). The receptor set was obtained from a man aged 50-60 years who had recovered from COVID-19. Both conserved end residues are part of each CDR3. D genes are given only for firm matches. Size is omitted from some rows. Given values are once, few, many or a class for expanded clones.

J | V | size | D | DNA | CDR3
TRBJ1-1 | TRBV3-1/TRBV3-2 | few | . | TGTGCCAGCAGCCAGGGGCTGACACCGAACACTGAAGCTTTCTTT | CASSQGLTPNTEAFF
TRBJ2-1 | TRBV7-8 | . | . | TGTGCCAGCAGCTCAGTTGGTCAGATCAATCAGCAGTTCTTC | CASSSVGQINQQFF
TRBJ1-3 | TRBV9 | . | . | TGTGCCAGCAGCGTAGCTGGGAGAAGCTCTGGAAACACCATATATTTT | CASSVAGRSSGNTIYF
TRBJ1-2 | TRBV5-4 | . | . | TGTGCCAGCAACGACGCGGGTATCAACTATGGCTACACCTTC | CASNDAGINYGYTF
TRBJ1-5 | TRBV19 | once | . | TGTGCCAGTAGTATCCCCCACGGACAGAGAAATCAGCCCCAGCATTTT | CASSIPHGQRNQPQHF
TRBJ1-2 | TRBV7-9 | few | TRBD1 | TGTGCCAGCAGCCCCATGGCCCCGGACAGGGTAATACGCTACACCTTC | CASSPMAPDRVIRYTF
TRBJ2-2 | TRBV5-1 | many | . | TGCGCCAGCAGCTTAAGTGGGAGCACCGGGGAGCTGTTTTTT | CASSLSGSTGELFF
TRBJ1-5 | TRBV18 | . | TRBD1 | TGTGCCAGCTCACAACCGGGACAGGGATACCAGCCCCAGCATTTT | CASSQPGQGYQPQHF
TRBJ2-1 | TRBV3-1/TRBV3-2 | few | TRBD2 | TGTGCCAGCAGCCAAGTTGGTAGCGGGAACAATGAGCAGTTCTTC | CASSQVGSGNNEQFF
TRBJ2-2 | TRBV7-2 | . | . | TGTGCCAGCAGCCAACGGACATACCGGAACACCGGGGAGCTGTTTTTT | CASSQRTYRNTGELFF
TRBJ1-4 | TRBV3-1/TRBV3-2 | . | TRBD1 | TGTGCCAGCAGCCACCGAACCGGGACAGGGGACGAAAAACTGTTTTTT | CASSHRTGTGDEKLFF
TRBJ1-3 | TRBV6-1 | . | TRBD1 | TGTGCCAGCAGTGAACTGGGACAGCCCCGCTCTGGAAACACCATATATTTT | CASSELGQPRSGNTIYF
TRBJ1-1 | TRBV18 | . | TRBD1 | TGTGCCAGCTCACCGAGGACAGGGAAGGCTTTCTTT | CASSPRTGKAFF
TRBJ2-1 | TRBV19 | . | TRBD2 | TGTGCCAGTAGTCAGACTAGCGGGACCTACAATGAGCAGTTCTTC | CASSQTSGTYNEQFF
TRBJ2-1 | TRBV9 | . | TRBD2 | TGTGCCAGCAGCGACGGGACTAGCGGAGGCTCCTACAATGAGCAGTTCTTC | CASSDGTSGGSYNEQFF
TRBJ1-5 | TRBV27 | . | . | TGTGCCAGCAGGCCCTATGACAGGAGCAATCAGCCCCAGCATTTT | CASRPYDRSNQPQHF
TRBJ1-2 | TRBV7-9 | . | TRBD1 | TGTGCCAGCAGCTTAGACAGGGGTGGCTACACCTTC | CASSLDRGGYTF
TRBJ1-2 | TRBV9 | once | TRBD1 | TGTGCCAGCAGCGTAGACAGGGGGCGAAATGGCTACACCTTC | CASSVDRGRNGYTF
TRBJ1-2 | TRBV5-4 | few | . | TGTGCCAGCAGCTTTGAGAGTGAAGTCTATGGCTACACCTTC | CASSFESEVYGYTF
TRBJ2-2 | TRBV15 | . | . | TGTGCCACCAGCGCGGGCCCTCCCGGGGAGCTGTTTTTT | CATSAGPPGELFF
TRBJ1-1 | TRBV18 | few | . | TGTGCCAGCTCGCAAGAGAGGGTGTACACTGAAGCTTTCTTT | CASSQERVYTEAFF
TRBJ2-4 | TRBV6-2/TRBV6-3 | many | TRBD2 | TGTGCCAGCAGTTTTTCTCGACTAGCGGAAGCCAAAAACATTCAGTACTTC | CASSFSRLAEAKNIQYF
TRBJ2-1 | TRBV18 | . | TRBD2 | TGTGCCAGCGCGTTAGCGGGAGGGTACGGAGAGCAGTTCTTC | CASALAGGYGEQFF
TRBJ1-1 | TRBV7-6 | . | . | TGTGCCAGCAGCTTAGAGGGCAGGGCGGACACTGAAGCTTTCTTT | CASSLEGRADTEAFF
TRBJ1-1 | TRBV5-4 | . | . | TGTGCCAGCAGCTTATCACATAACACTGAAGCTTTCTTT | CASSLSHNTEAFF
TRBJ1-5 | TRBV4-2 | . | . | TGTGCCAGCAGCCAAGATCGCTCAGGGAGGCAGCCCCAGCATTTT | CASSQDRSGRQPQHF
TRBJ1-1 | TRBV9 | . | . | TGTGCCAGCAGCGTAGGTCCGGGATACATGAACACTGAAGCTTTCTTT | CASSVGPGYMNTEAFF
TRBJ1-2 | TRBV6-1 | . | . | TGTGCCAGCAGTGAACACGAACGGTATGGCTACACCTTC | CASSEHERYGYTF
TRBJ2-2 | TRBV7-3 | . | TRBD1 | TGTGCCAGCAGCTTAAACAGGGGTAGTCCCGGGGAGCTGTTTTTT | CASSLNRGSPGELFF
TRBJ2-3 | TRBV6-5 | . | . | TGTGCCAGCAGTTACAGGGACAAGCGCACAGATACGCAGTATTTT | CASSYRDKRTDTQYF
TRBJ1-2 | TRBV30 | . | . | TGTGCCTGGAGTGTACTATCAGGGTACTATGGCTACACCTTC | CAWSVLSGYYGYTF
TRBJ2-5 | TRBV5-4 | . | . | TGTGCCAGCAGCCCGGCCCGGAGGGCTAGTTTTGACCAAGAGACCCAGTACTTC | CASSPARRASFDQETQYF
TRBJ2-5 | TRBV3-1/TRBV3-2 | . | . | TGTGCCAGCAGCCAAAGAAGCGAGACCCAGTACTTC | CASSQRSETQYF
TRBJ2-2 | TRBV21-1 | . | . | TGTGCCAGCAGCAAAGGACAGGTTGCAGGGGAGCTGTTTTTT | CASSKGQVAGELFF
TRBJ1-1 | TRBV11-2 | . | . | TGTGCCAGCAGCCGAGAAGGACTCGCTGAAGCTTTCTTT | CASSREGLAEAFF
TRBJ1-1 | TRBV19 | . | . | TGTGCCAGTAAAGGACACCTGAACACTGAAGCTTTCTTT | CASKGHLNTEAFF
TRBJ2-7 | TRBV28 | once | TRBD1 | TGTGCCAGCAGTTCCCCGACAGGGTTGGACGAGCAGTACTTC | CASSSPTGLDEQYF
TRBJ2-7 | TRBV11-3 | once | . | TGTGCCAGCAGCTTAAGGGGAGAGCAGTACTTC | CASSLRGEQYF
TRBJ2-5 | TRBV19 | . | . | TGTGCAGCCTCGGGGGACAGTCAAGAGACCCAGTACTTC | CAASGDSQETQYF
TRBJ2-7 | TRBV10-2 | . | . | TGCGCCAGCAGTTTAACTAGCCAGTCATACGAGCAGTACTTC | CASSLTSQSYEQYF
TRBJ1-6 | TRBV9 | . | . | TGTGCCAGCAGCGCCACAGGGATTAATTCACCCCTCCACTTT | CASSATGINSPLHF
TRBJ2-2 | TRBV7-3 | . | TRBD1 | TGTGCCAGCAGCTCTGGGACAGGGAGTAACACCGGGGAGCTGTTTTTT | CASSSGTGSNTGELFF
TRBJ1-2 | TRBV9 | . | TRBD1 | TGTGCCAGCAGCGTAACCCATCCGACCGACAGGGGCCGACTCAACTATGGCTACACCTTC | CASSVTHPTDRGRLNYGYTF